This T cell receptor (beta chain) was captured in a study of blood T cell repertoires in COVID-19. Overall study context: Samples representing acute and convalescent COVID-19 were sourced from the United States, Italy and Spain. T cells, B-cell-depleted T cells, or PBMCs supplied cDNA or gDNA.

Seattle patients were enrolled while actively infected and followed longitudinally. Original data processing: Scientists estimated how many nucleated cells there were by amplifying reference gene primers. Produced via immunoSEQ multiplex PCR; TCRdb's table is partial and in-frame only. From that table come the V and J calls and clone size; the DNA was used to work out D and trimming. This repertoire shows 250,000 to 300,000 clones, around 91% found once; its top ten account for 2.1%. The sequence was collected from a woman aged 55-75 years with COVID-19, enrolled during active disease. Sequenced input: peripheral blood.

The CDR3 DNA reads as TGTGCCAGCAGTTTGGGACTCTACAATGAGCAGTTCTTC. Translating it yields CASSLGLYNEQFF. The rearrangement links TRBV7-8 to TRBJ2-1, with a tentative D call TRBD2 (6 bases). The V end lost 6 bases, the J end lost 3 bases, and 9 bases lay between the germline ends. Germline CDR1 reads SGHVS; CDR2 reads FQNEAQ. This CDR3 has 13 amino acids.